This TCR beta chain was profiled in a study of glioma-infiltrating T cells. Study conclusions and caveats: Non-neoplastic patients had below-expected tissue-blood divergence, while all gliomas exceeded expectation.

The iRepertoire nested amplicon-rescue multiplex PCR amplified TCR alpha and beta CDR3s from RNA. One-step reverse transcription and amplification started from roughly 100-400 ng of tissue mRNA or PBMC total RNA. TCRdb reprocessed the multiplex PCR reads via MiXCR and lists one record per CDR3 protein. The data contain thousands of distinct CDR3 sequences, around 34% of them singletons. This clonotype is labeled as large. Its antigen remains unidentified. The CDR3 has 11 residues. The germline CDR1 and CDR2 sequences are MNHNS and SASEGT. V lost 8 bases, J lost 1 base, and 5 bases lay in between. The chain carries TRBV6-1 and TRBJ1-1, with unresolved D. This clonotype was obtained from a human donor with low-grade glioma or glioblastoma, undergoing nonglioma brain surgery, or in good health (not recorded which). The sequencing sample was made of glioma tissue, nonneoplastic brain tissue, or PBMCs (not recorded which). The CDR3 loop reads CASQRNTEAFF. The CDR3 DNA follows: TGTGCCAGCCAAAGGAACACTGAAGCTTTCTTT.